A single sample is the source of the 16 T cell receptor beta chains below, sequenced in a study of T cell changes during pregnancy in multiple sclerosis. Measured with immunoSEQ multiplex PCR; TCRdb has only the in-frame clones, and not every one. The table has 45,000 or so clones, roughly 90% seen once; the top ten hold around 1.5%. Sample: PBMCs (not recorded whether the cells were cultured). The source is a female donor with multiple sclerosis, enrolled in a pregnancy study.

V usage is TRBV7-2 and J usage is TRBJ2-7, with TRBD2 matching 12 bases. The CDR3 spans 16 residues. Germline CDR1 SGHTA, CDR2 FQGNSA. J was trimmed by 1 base and V by 5 bases; bases with no gene match: 6. CDR3 DNA: TGTGCCAGCAGCCCTAAACTAGCGGGAGGATCCTACGAGCAGTACTTC. Encoded protein: CASSPKLAGGSYEQYF.

This chain links TRBV28 with TRBJ2-7; perhaps TRBD2 as D (8 bases). CDR1 is MDHEN and CDR2 is SYDVKM in the germline V gene. Trimming took 6 bases from V and 3 from J, leaving 21 bases between them. CDR3 length: 16 amino acids. For the CDR3, the DNA is TGTGCCAGCAGCCTTAGCGGGACAGCAAGTAGCTACGAGCAGTACTTC. Translation: CASSLSGTASSYEQYF.

The chain employs TRBV27 and TRBJ2-7; D is perhaps TRBD1 (6 bases). The CDR3 has 17 amino acids. Germline loops: CDR1 MNHEY, CDR2 SMNVEV (reference sequence). The V end lost 5 bases, the J end lost 0 bases, and 20 bases lay between the germline ends. CDR3 sequence: CASSPWSRGDRSYEQYF. As DNA, the CDR3 is TGTGCCAGCAGTCCTTGGTCCAGGGGAGACCGCTCCTACGAGCAGTACTTC.

This clone has a single count. The rearrangement joins TRBV27 to TRBJ2-3; 9 bases agree with TRBD2. V shed 8 bases, J shed 1 base, and the junction held 7 bases outside the gene matches. Germline CDR1 is MNHEY and CDR2 is SMNVEV (reference sequence). CDR3 length equals 15 residues. CDR3 sequence reads: CASLSGRGGTDTQYF. DNA of the CDR3: TGTGCCAGCCTTAGCGGGAGAGGAGGCACAGATACGCAGTATTTT.

In this sample, this clone turned up once. CDR3 in amino acids: CASSWGVGVSEGYTF. The CDR3 DNA reads as TGTGCCAGCAGCTGGGGAGTTGGAGTATCGGAGGGCTACACCTTC. J is TRBJ1-2 and V is TRBV5-4; D unresolved. The CDR3 contains 15 residues. Per the germline V gene, CDR1 is SGHNT and CDR2 is YYREEE (reference sequence). Deletions cut 3 bases from V and 8 bases from J, with 20 bases between. The entire variable domain, with the rest obtained from reference TRBV5-4 and TRBJ1-2, is as follows: ETGVTQSPTHLIKTRGQQVTLRCSSQSGHNTVSWYQQALGQGPQFIFQYYREEENGRGNFPPRFSGLQFPNYSSELNVNALELDDSALYLCASSWGVGVSEGYTFGSGTRLTVV.

The sample holds one count of this clone. The chain recombines TRBV19 with TRBJ1-2; D ambiguous. This CDR3 has 13 residues. V was pared by 9 bases and J by 4 bases, with 15 bases between. From germline, CDR1 is LNHDA and CDR2 SQIVND (reference sequence). The CDR3 bases are TGTGCCAGCCAATGGACCCGTGCCTATGGCTACACCTTC. Translating gives CASQWTRAYGYTF. The full variable domain, its missing parts supplied by reference TRBV19 and TRBJ1-2, is DGGITQSPKYLFRKEGQNVTLSCEQNLNHDAMYWYRQDPGQGLRLIYYSQIVNDFQKGDIAEGYSVSREKKESFPLTVTSAQKNPTAFYLCASQWTRAYGYTFGSGTRLTVV.

The chain combines TRBV30 with TRBJ1-5; 9 positions match TRBD1. The CDR3 sequence is 15 residues long. CDR1 and CDR2 from the germline V gene are GTSNPN and SVGIG (reference sequence). V gave up 1 base and J gave up 5 bases; unmatched junction bases: 6. Written as DNA, the CDR3 is TGTGCCTGGAGTGACGGACAGGGGCGAGATCAGCCCCAGCATTTT. It codes for CAWSDGQGRDQPQHF.

Only one count was recorded for this clone. This chain links TRBV25-1 with TRBJ2-7; no clear D. The length of the CDR3 is 11 residues. In germline, CDR1 is MGHDK, CDR2 SYGVNS. Deletions cut 3 bases from V and 2 bases from J, with 2 bases between. The CDR3 reads CASSETYEQYF. The CDR3 DNA reads TGTGCCAGCAGTGAGACCTACGAGCAGTACTTC.

This chain joins TRBV6-6 and TRBJ1-5; D is possibly TRBD1 (6 bases). Germline V CDR1 and CDR2: MNHNY, SVGAGI (reference sequence). V lost 2 bases, J lost 4 bases, and 12 bases lay in between. The CDR3 sequence is 15 residues long. CDR3: CASSYGYQGNQPQHF. DNA of the CDR3: TGTGCCAGCAGTTACGGGTACCAGGGGAATCAGCCCCAGCATTTT.

The gene calls are TRBV28 and TRBJ2-1; 8 bases are a match to TRBD2. The trim removed 8 bases at V and 15 bases at J, leaving 18 bases unmatched. The germline V gene has CDR1 MDHEN and CDR2 SYDVKM. This CDR3 region has 14 residues. CDR3 region: CASSTASGGGFVFF. CDR3 nucleotides: TGTGCCAGCTCGACTGCCTCCGGGGGGGGCTTCGTGTTCTTC.

This sequence joins TRBV11-3 and TRBJ2-7; 8 positions agree with TRBD1. The V gene end was trimmed by 1 base and the J gene end by 2 bases; junction bases not matched to a gene: 1. This CDR3 comprises 14 residues. CDR1 is SGHNT, CDR2 YENEEA, per germline. In DNA, the CDR3 is TGTGCCAGCAGCTTAGGACAGGGGACCTACGAGCAGTACTTC. Amino acid sequence: CASSLGQGTYEQYF.

This rearrangement joins TRBV18 to TRBJ2-7; 9 bases agree with TRBD1. V shed 0 bases and J 5 bases; nucleotides not matched to a gene: 5. In germline, CDR1 is KGHSH, CDR2 LQKENI. The CDR3 runs 15 residues. This CDR3 reads CASSPPSRDRDEQYF. The CDR3 DNA sequence: TGTGCCAGCTCACCACCGTCCCGGGACAGGGACGAGCAGTACTTC.

V and J are TRBV4-1 and TRBJ1-2, with 8 nucleotides matching TRBD1. The CDR3 spans 15 residues. The V and J ends lost 4 bases and 6 bases, in that order; junction bases with no gene match: 10. From germline, CDR1 is MGHRA and CDR2 YSYEKL. In nucleotides, the CDR3 is TGCGCCAGCAGCCTGGACAGGGAATTCTTAGATGGCTACACCTTC. Translating it yields CASSLDREFLDGYTF.

The chain employs TRBV9 and TRBJ1-1; D gene unclear. Germline V gives CDR1 SGDLS, CDR2 YYNGEE. The CDR3 totals 14 residues. The germline V and J ends were trimmed by 4 bases and 0 bases, with 10 bases remaining between them. The CDR3 region has the DNA TGTGCCAGCAGCCCCCGACTTATGAACACTGAAGCTTTCTTT. Translating gives CASSPRLMNTEAFF.

The rearrangement uses TRBV28 and TRBJ2-7, with D unresolved. V lost 1 base and J lost 4, with 5 bases in between. Germline V gene lookup returns CDR1 MDHEN and CDR2 SYDVKM. This CDR3 has 12 residues. CDR3 nucleotides: TGTGCCAGCAGTTTATCCCGATACGAGCAGTACTTC. Translated, it gives CASSLSRYEQYF.

This clone was seen a few times. V and J are TRBV28 and TRBJ1-1, with 10 bases identical to TRBD1. The germline gives CDR1 MDHEN, CDR2 SYDVKM. V shed 6 bases, J shed 11 bases, and the junction held 3 bases outside the gene matches. This CDR3 region has 11 residues. CDR3 sequence (DNA): TGTGCCAGCAGGGGGACAGGGGCTGCTTTCTTT. Its protein is CASRGTGAAFF. Full variable domain (remainder filled in from reference TRBV28 and TRBJ1-1): DVKVTQSSRYLVKRTGEKVFLECVQDMDHENMFWYRQDPGLGLRLIYFSYDVKMKEKGDIPEGYSVSREKKERFSLILESASTNQTSMYLCASRGTGAAFFGQGTRLTVV.